This TCR beta chain stems from a study of T cell repertoires in cytomegalovirus infection. Study-wide results and caveats: HLA-C-restricted CMV-specific TCR beta clonotypes were dominant in the ex vivo response.

The V end lost 5 bases, the J end lost 3 bases, and 17 bases lay between the germline ends. CDR3 length equals 15 residues. The V gene's germline CDR1 is SGHVS and CDR2 FQNEAQ. From the reads, TCRdb called clonotypes with MiXCR, one entry per CDR3 protein. The sample includes about 570,000 distinct CDR3 sequences, about 40% of them seen just once. This clonotype was seen more than once but under ten times. Its target is unknown. The receptor comes from a human donor in good health (CMV status not recorded). Some clones in this sample may be carry-over from other donors' samples. The V gene is TRBV7-8, the J gene TRBJ2-7; TRBD1 might be the D (6 bases). The sample was cultured PBMCs, taken from culture after CMV antigen stimulation. The CDR3 DNA is TGTGCCAGCAGCCCTAGTAGGAGACAGGACTACGAGCAGTACTTC. Amino acid sequence: CASSPSRRQDYEQYF.